A selection of T cell receptor beta chains follows, all from one sample in a study of blood T cell repertoires in COVID-19. TCRdb keeps only in-frame clones here, not all; method: immunoSEQ multiplex PCR. The sample holds around 200,000 clones, around 83% seen once. Sequenced input: peripheral blood. These receptors all come from a woman of 80 years or more with acute or convalescent COVID-19. CDR3s include the opening cysteine and the closing phenylalanine or tryptophan. A D gene is named only where the DNA matches it firmly. Part of the rows lack a size; the others show once, few, many or a class for expanded clones.

D gene,J gene,clone size,V gene,CDR3 protein,CDR3 DNA
TRBD2,TRBJ2-5,-,TRBV4-1,CASSQDRSGMRGQETQYF,TGCGCCAGCAGCCAAGATAGGAGCGGGATGAGGGGCCAAGAGACCCAGTACTTC
TRBD1,TRBJ2-1,-,TRBV19,CASSLIGQGNEQFF,TGTGCCAGTAGTTTGATCGGACAGGGCAATGAGCAGTTCTTC
TRBD1,TRBJ1-2,-,TRBV12-3/TRBV12-4,CASTWTGSYGYTF,TGTGCCAGCACCTGGACAGGGTCCTATGGCTACACCTTC
-,TRBJ2-3,-,TRBV5-4,CASSLFSADTQYF,TGTGCCAGCAGCTTGTTCAGTGCAGATACGCAGTATTTT
-,TRBJ1-1,-,TRBV18,CASSPQGAEAFF,TGTGCCAGCTCACCACAGGGGGCTGAAGCTTTCTTT
TRBD2,TRBJ2-7,-,TRBV10-3,CAIRTSGSGGEQYF,TGTGCCATCAGGACTAGCGGGAGCGGGGGCGAGCAGTACTTC
TRBD1,TRBJ1-4,few,TRBV9,CASSVGGGEWEKLFF,TGTGCCAGCAGCGTAGGAGGGGGCGAATGGGAAAAACTGTTTTTT
-,TRBJ2-7,-,TRBV5-1,CASREAPSAPYEQYF,TGCGCCAGCAGGGAGGCCCCGTCGGCACCCTACGAGCAGTACTTC
-,TRBJ2-3,-,TRBV2,CASRSRRGADTQYF,TGTGCCAGCAGATCGAGACGCGGGGCAGATACGCAGTATTTT
TRBD1,TRBJ2-7,-,TRBV7-6,CASSLDPPARTGPSEQYF,TGTGCCAGCAGCTTAGATCCCCCCGCGCGGACAGGTCCCTCCGAGCAGTACTTC
-,TRBJ2-3,-,TRBV5-1,CASSLDRGTDTQYF,TGCGCCAGCAGCTTGGATCGGGGGACAGATACGCAGTATTTT
TRBD1,TRBJ2-7,-,TRBV28,CASSLWGTGNYEQYF,TGTGCCAGCAGTTTATGGGGGACAGGGAATTACGAGCAGTACTTC
TRBD1,TRBJ2-4,-,TRBV6-5,CASRDREKAKNIQYF,TGTGCCAGCCGGGACAGGGAAAAAGCCAAAAACATTCAGTACTTC
TRBD2,TRBJ2-3,-,TRBV5-1,CASSLAGGSGSYTQYF,TGCGCCAGCAGCTTGGCCGGCGGTAGCGGGAGTTATACGCAGTATTTT
TRBD2,TRBJ2-7,-,TRBV28,CASSSGGNEQYF,TGTGCCAGCAGTTCGGGGGGAAACGAGCAGTACTTC
TRBD1,TRBJ1-2,few,TRBV29-1,CSVDGDRTIYGYTF,TGCAGCGTTGACGGGGACAGAACTATCTATGGCTACACCTTC
-,TRBJ2-6,-,TRBV19,CASSIARGGANVLTF,TGTGCCAGTAGTATAGCTCGCGGAGGGGCCAACGTCCTGACTTTC
-,TRBJ2-7,-,TRBV2,CASSVRATYEQYF,TGTGCCAGCAGTGTGCGGGCAACCTACGAGCAGTACTTC
TRBD1,TRBJ1-6,-,TRBV5-4,CASSRRQGLASSYNSPLHF,TGTGCCAGCAGCCGTAGACAGGGGTTAGCAAGCTCCTATAATTCACCCCTCCACTTT
-,TRBJ1-1,once,TRBV30,CAWSVLKEAFF,TGTGCCTGGAGTGTACTAAAGGAAGCTTTCTTT
-,TRBJ2-2,many,TRBV11-2,CASGQGTGELFF,TGTGCCAGCGGCCAGGGGACCGGGGAGCTGTTTTTT
-,TRBJ1-5,-,TRBV24-1,CATSDLFVSGLNQPQHF,TGTGCCACCAGTGATTTGTTCGTATCAGGGCTGAATCAGCCCCAGCATTTT
-,TRBJ1-1,-,TRBV19,CASSPDRVNTEAFF,TGTGCCAGTAGCCCGGACAGAGTGAACACTGAAGCTTTCTTT
-,TRBJ2-7,-,TRBV27,CASSRRGTYEQYF,TGTGCCAGCTCACGCAGAGGCACCTACGAGCAGTACTTC
TRBD2,TRBJ2-1,once,TRBV2,CASSGLAGLTYNEQFF,TGTGCCAGCAGTGGACTAGCGGGACTAACCTACAATGAGCAGTTCTTC
-,TRBJ1-1,-,TRBV30,CASNGKGVDTEAFF,TGTGCCTCAAATGGGAAAGGGGTGGACACTGAAGCTTTCTTT
TRBD2,TRBJ2-4,-,TRBV18,CASSPIASGAGTNF,TGTGCCAGCTCACCGATCGCCTCTGGAGCGGGGACTAACTTC
TRBD1,TRBJ2-7,-,TRBV18,CASSPDRGGGEQYF,TGTGCCAGCTCACCAGACAGGGGAGGCGGCGAGCAGTACTTC
TRBD1,TRBJ2-5,-,TRBV7-2,CASSSTGGNRETQYF,TGTGCCAGCAGCTCGACAGGGGGTAACAGGGAGACCCAGTACTTC
TRBD1,TRBJ1-1,-,TRBV10-3,CAISELGQSTEAFF,TGTGCCATCAGTGAGTTGGGACAGTCCACTGAAGCTTTCTTT
TRBD2,TRBJ2-3,few,TRBV27,CAIGQLAGVGTDTQYF,TGTGCCATCGGACAGCTAGCGGGAGTTGGAACAGATACGCAGTATTTT
-,TRBJ2-5,-,TRBV7-7,CASSQGRGTQYF,TGTGCTAGCAGCCAAGGGAGAGGGACCCAGTACTTC
TRBD2,TRBJ2-5,-,TRBV5-1,CASSPRSGIETQYF,TGCGCCAGCAGCCCTCGAAGCGGGATAGAGACCCAGTACTTC
TRBD2,TRBJ2-7,once,TRBV5-1,CASSFQVASGTMSSYEQYF,TGCGCCAGCAGCTTCCAAGTGGCTAGCGGGACTATGAGCTCCTACGAGCAGTACTTC
-,TRBJ2-7,-,TRBV7-3,CASSPSQGTPYEQYF,TGTGCCAGCAGCCCCAGCCAGGGGACCCCCTACGAGCAGTACTTC
TRBD1,TRBJ1-5,-,TRBV6-6,CASSYGSQGVRQPQHF,TGTGCCAGCAGTTACGGAAGCCAGGGGGTCAGACAGCCCCAGCATTTT
TRBD2,TRBJ2-7,-,TRBV10-3,CAISESRPSGTYEQYF,TGTGCCATCAGTGAGTCTCGGCCTAGCGGTACCTACGAGCAGTACTTC
-,TRBJ2-3,-,TRBV30,CAWSLGRTTDTQYF,TGTGCCTGGAGTCTGGGCCGTACCACAGATACGCAGTATTTT
-,TRBJ1-6,-,TRBV6-5,CASTRVYNSPLHF,TGTGCCTCAACACGGGTTTATAATTCACCCCTCCACTTT
-,TRBJ2-7,-,TRBV30,CAWNAGQSSYEQYF,TGTGCCTGGAACGCGGGACAGAGCTCCTACGAGCAGTACTTC
-,TRBJ1-2,-,TRBV10-3,CAISESGVDYGYTF,TGTGCCATCAGTGAGTCCGGGGTAGACTATGGCTACACCTTC
-,TRBJ1-2,-,TRBV28,CASSLNHQGYGYTF,TGTGCCAGCAGTTTAAACCATCAGGGGTATGGCTACACCTTC
TRBD1,TRBJ2-5,-,TRBV15,CATSRDGTEETQYF,TGTGCCACCAGCAGGGACGGGACAGAAGAGACCCAGTACTTC
-,TRBJ2-3,-,TRBV24-1,CATSDRSGGIGTDTQYF,TGTGCCACCAGTGACCGATCAGGAGGAATAGGTACAGATACGCAGTATTTT